The 16 T cell receptor beta chains given below trace back to one sample, sequenced in a study of blood T cell repertoires in COVID-19. Measured with immunoSEQ multiplex PCR; TCRdb has only the in-frame clones, and not every one. Altogether over 45,000 clones are present, around four fifths being singletons, with the ten largest covering roughly 50%. The sequenced material came from peripheral blood. The source of these receptors is a man between 65 and 79 years old with acute or convalescent COVID-19.

This clone was detected only once. The gene calls are TRBV9 and TRBJ1-5, with D tentatively TRBD1 (5 bases). This CDR3 has 13 amino acids. Germline V gene data show CDR1 as SGDLS and CDR2 as YYNGEE. Deletions cut 4 bases from V and 2 bases from J, with 7 bases between. The CDR3 loop is CASSLQGNQPQHF. The CDR3 DNA sequence: TGTGCCAGCAGCCTACAGGGCAATCAGCCCCAGCATTTT.

The J gene is TRBJ2-1, the V gene TRBV28, with 11 nucleotides matching TRBD2. The CDR3 length is 16 residues. The ends lost 4 bases at V and 0 bases at J; junction bases unmatched: 2. Germline V gene sequence: CDR1 MDHEN, CDR2 SYDVKM. The CDR3 coding sequence is TGTGCCAGCAGTTCAACTAGCGGGAGCTCCTACAATGAGCAGTTCTTC. Translated, it gives CASSSTSGSSYNEQFF.

The chain employs TRBV5-6 and TRBJ1-6, with a weak D call TRBD1 (5 bases). This CDR3 is 16 amino acids long. Germline lookup yields CDR1 SGHDT and CDR2 YYEEEE. V lost 0 bases, J lost 7 bases, and 14 bases lay in between. This CDR3 is CASSLASVRANSPLHF. CDR3 in DNA: TGTGCCAGCAGCTTGGCCTCGGTCAGGGCGAATTCACCCCTCCACTTT.

V gene TRBV12-3 or TRBV12-4 combines with J gene TRBJ1-1; D unresolved. The V end was cut by 6 bases, the J end by 0 bases, with 8 bases between. CDR3 size: 13 residues. The DNA for the CDR3 is TGTGCCAGCAGAAGACAAATGAACACTGAAGCTTTCTTT. Protein sequence: CASRRQMNTEAFF.

The rearrangement joins TRBV28 to TRBJ1-5; D unresolved. Germline V lookup: CDR1 MDHEN, CDR2 SYDVKM. Trimming pared 10 bases from V and 5 bases from J, leaving 18 bases between. This CDR3 comprises 14 residues. The CDR3 sequence is CATMSGKRDQPQHF. In nucleotides, the CDR3 is TGTGCCACCATGTCCGGGAAGAGGGATCAGCCCCAGCATTTT.

This clone was counted a few times. The chain joins TRBV6-2 or TRBV6-3 to TRBJ2-7; 10 nucleotides agree with TRBD2. With V trimmed by 4 bases and J by 2 bases, 5 bases remained unmatched. Germline values: CDR1 MNHEY, CDR2 SVGEGT. The CDR3 is 15 amino acids. The CDR3 spells CASSSWTSGTYEQYF. The CDR3 DNA is TGTGCCAGCAGTTCCTGGACTAGCGGTACCTACGAGCAGTACTTC.

The rearrangement uses TRBV30 and TRBJ2-7; 8 bases align to TRBD1. V shed 1 base and J 4 bases; nucleotides not matched to a gene: 0. The germline gives CDR1 GTSNPN, CDR2 SVGIG (reference sequence). The CDR3 consists of 12 residues. The CDR3: CAWSDRGYEQYF. The CDR3 DNA follows: TGTGCCTGGAGTGACAGGGGGTACGAGCAGTACTTC.

The chain couples TRBV5-1 to TRBJ1-1; D not resolved. CDR1 is SGHRS and CDR2 is YFSETQ in the germline V gene. This CDR3 has 13 residues. The V and J ends lost 0 bases and 1 base respectively, with 4 bases between them. CDR3 sequence (DNA): TGCGCCAGCAGCTTGGCCGGGAACACTGAAGCTTTCTTT. Encoded protein: CASSLAGNTEAFF. Full variable domain (outside the CDR3, taken from reference TRBV5-1 and TRBJ1-1): KAGVTQTPRYLIKTRGQQVTLSCSPISGHRSVSWYQQTPGQGLQFLFEYFSETQRNKGNFPGRFSGRQFSNSRSEMNVSTLELGDSALYLCASSLAGNTEAFFGQGTRLTVV.

This clone was counted a single time. J is TRBJ1-1 and V is TRBV19; 7 bases are shared with TRBD1. Per the germline V gene, CDR1 is LNHDA and CDR2 is SQIVND (reference sequence). The CDR3 runs to 14 residues. The ends lost 7 bases at V and 0 bases at J; junction bases unmatched: 5. The CDR3, as DNA: TGTGCCAGTATCAATCAGGGGGTGAACACTGAAGCTTTCTTT. Amino acids: CASINQGVNTEAFF. The whole variable domain, remainder taken from reference TRBV19 and TRBJ1-1, is DGGITQSPKYLFRKEGQNVTLSCEQNLNHDAMYWYRQDPGQGLRLIYYSQIVNDFQKGDIAEGYSVSREKKESFPLTVTSAQKNPTAFYLCASINQGVNTEAFFGQGTRLTVV.

This chain connects TRBV11-2 to TRBJ2-2, with TRBD1 matching 7 bases. This CDR3 region has 17 residues. Looked up from germline, CDR1 is SGHAT and CDR2 is FQNNGV. V shed 5 bases and J 6 bases; nucleotides not matched to a gene: 15. CDR3 sequence reads: CASSRTGAALVAGELFF. The CDR3 coding sequence is TGTGCCAGCAGCAGAACAGGGGCAGCGCTAGTAGCCGGGGAGCTGTTTTTT. Full variable domain (rest looked up from reference TRBV11-2 and TRBJ2-2): EAGVAQSPRYKIIEKRQSVAFWCNPISGHATLYWYQQILGQGPKLLIQFQNNGVVDDSQLPKDRFSAERLKGVDSTLKIQPAKLEDSAVYLCASSRTGAALVAGELFFGEGSRLTVL.

The chain uses TRBV12-5 and TRBJ1-2, with TRBD1 matching 11 bases. The V and J ends lost 6 bases and 8 bases, in that order; junction bases with no gene match: 5. The CDR3 sequence is 13 residues long. Germline V gene data show CDR1 as LGHNT and CDR2 as FRNRAP. CDR3 in amino acids: CASGDGTGGGYTF. Written as DNA, the CDR3 is TGTGCTAGTGGGGACGGGACAGGGGGAGGCTACACCTTC.

The rearrangement links TRBV28 to TRBJ1-1; TRBD1 aligns across 8 bases. J lost 6 bases, V lost 6 bases, and 6 bases had no gene match. The CDR3 runs to 13 residues. The V gene's germline CDR1 is MDHEN and CDR2 SYDVKM. CDR3 residues: CASRGQGSPEAFF. CDR3 nucleotides: TGTGCCAGCAGAGGACAGGGCAGCCCTGAAGCTTTCTTT.

The chain couples TRBV3-1 (or the pseudogene TRBV3-2) to TRBJ2-7, with D possibly TRBD1 on 6 matching bases. Germline values: CDR1 LGHDT, CDR2 YNNKEL (reference sequence). The CDR3 runs 13 residues. V lost 4 bases, J lost 4 bases, and 11 bases lay in between. The CDR3 is CASSPTRGYEQYF. The CDR3 DNA is TGTGCCAGCAGCCCGACGAGGGGGTACGAGCAGTACTTC.

The chain uses TRBV27 and TRBJ2-1; 9 bases fit TRBD2. Germline assignment: CDR1 MNHEY and CDR2 SMNVEV (reference sequence). J was trimmed by 7 bases and V by 9 bases; bases with no gene match: 10. The CDR3 extends over 14 amino acids. The CDR3 coding sequence is TGTGCCAGACTAAAGCGGGAGGAGCGTAATGAGCAGTTCTTC. This encodes CARLKREERNEQFF.

CDR3 sequence reads: CASTPGRANQPQHF. The CDR3 DNA follows: TGTGCCAGCACCCCAGGGAGGGCCAATCAGCCCCAGCATTTT. This sequence joins TRBV2 and TRBJ1-5, with D perhaps TRBD1 (5 bases). The CDR3 is made up of 14 amino acids. V lost 7 bases, J lost 3 bases, and 13 bases lay in between. CDR1 is SNHLY, CDR2 FYNNEI, per germline.

CDR3 region: CASSFVGGALKEQYF. CDR3 DNA: TGTGCCAGCAGCTTTGTCGGGGGGGCGCTAAAAGAGCAGTACTTC. This rearrangement joins TRBV7-2 to TRBJ2-7; 8 nucleotides align to TRBD2. The CDR3 is 15 amino acids. In germline, CDR1 is SGHTA, CDR2 FQGNSA. Trimming at V came to 3 bases and at J to 7 bases, leaving 11 bases not matched to a gene.